This TCR beta chain was profiled in a study of cytomegalovirus exposure and HLA in healthy donors. A word on this clone: Its target is not known.

Overall study findings and caveats: A few of the chains that were CMV-associated were confirmed in vitro to be specific for CMV antigens.

The length of the CDR3 is 17 residues. J gave up 1 base and V 2 bases, and 5 bases lay outside the gene matches. The germline V gene has CDR1 PRHDT and CDR2 FYEKMQ (reference sequence). Some clones are missing from TCRdb's copy, which holds only in-frame ones; the method was immunoSEQ multiplex PCR. The sample yields approximately 300,000 clones, roughly 90% seen once. Sequenced material: PBMCs. The genes are TRBV13 and TRBJ1-2; TRBD1 aligns across 12 bases. The origin of this receptor is a woman younger than 30 in good health and CMV-seronegative. For the CDR3, the DNA is TGTGCCAGCAGCTTAACCGGGACAGGGGGCGATAACTATGGCTACACCTTC. It codes for CASSLTGTGGDNYGYTF.